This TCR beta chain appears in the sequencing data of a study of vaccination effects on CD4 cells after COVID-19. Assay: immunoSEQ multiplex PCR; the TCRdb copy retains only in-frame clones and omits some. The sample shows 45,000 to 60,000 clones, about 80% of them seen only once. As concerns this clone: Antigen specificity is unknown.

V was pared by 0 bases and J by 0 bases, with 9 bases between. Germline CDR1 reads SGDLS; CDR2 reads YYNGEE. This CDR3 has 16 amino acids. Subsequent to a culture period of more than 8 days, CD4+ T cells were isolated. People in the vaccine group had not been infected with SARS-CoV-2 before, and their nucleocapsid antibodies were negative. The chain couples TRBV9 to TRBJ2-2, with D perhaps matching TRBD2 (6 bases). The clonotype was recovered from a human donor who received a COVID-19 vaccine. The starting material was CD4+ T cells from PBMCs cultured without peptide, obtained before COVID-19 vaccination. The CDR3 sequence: CASSVGPGANTGELFF. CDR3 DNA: TGTGCCAGCAGCGTAGGCCCGGGGGCGAACACCGGGGAGCTGTTTTTT.